The source of this T cell receptor beta chain is a study of T-cell memory formation after mild COVID-19. This clonotype has ten or more counts. At one end the junction does not follow the germline gene, possibly because of a read error. TCRdb independently ran MiXCR on the 5' RACE reads; one entry per CDR3 protein. The data hold around 310,000 distinct CDR3 sequences, with around a fifth observed a single time. CDR3 length equals 12 residues. Germline CDR1 reads MDHEN; CDR2 reads SYDVKM. The specimen was PBMCs or a T cell subset sorted from them (not recorded which). This receptor was identified in a man between 18 and 29 years old who had mild COVID-19 (a few samples of this study predate the infection). Cell type and time point are not known. The chain combines TRBV28 with TRBJ2-1; D possibly corresponds to TRBD1 (6 bases). This CDR3 reads CASSLRGSRSGF. The CDR3 bases are TGTGCCAGCAGCCTTAGGGGGTCGCGGAGCGGCTTC.